One and the same sample provided the 29 T cell receptor beta chains below, sequenced in a study of spatial heterogeneity in lung cancer. Whole-study findings and limits: Counts of expanded alpha and beta TCRs within tumors tracked the tumor nonsynonymous mutation count.

These receptors have no identified antigens. MiXCR, run by TCRdb on the 5' RACE reads, gives a single entry per CDR3 protein. The sample contains 20,000 to 25,000 distinct CDR3 sequences, more than 8% of which appear only once. Described time point: sample taken at primary tumor resection. Sequencing was performed on lung tumor tissue, taken at surgery. These receptors originate from a male donor with early-stage non-small cell lung cancer.

There are many counts of this clonotype. The chain couples TRBV18 to TRBJ1-5, with TRBD1 as a possible D gene (5 bases). There are 15 residues in the CDR3. In germline, CDR1 is KGHSH, CDR2 LQKENI. Trimming pared 3 bases from V and 7 bases from J, leaving 16 bases between. The CDR3 here is CASSPGGIPGQPQHF. The CDR3 DNA reads TGTGCCAGCTCACCGGGGGGGATCCCCGGGCAGCCCCAGCATTTT.

Many counts were recorded for this clonotype. One junction end disagrees with the germline gene, perhaps due to a read error. The chain links TRBV20-1 to TRBJ2-1; 7 bases are shared with TRBD2. The CDR3 is 12 amino acids. The germline V gene encodes CDR1 DFQATT and CDR2 SNEGSKA (reference sequence). CDR3 region: CSARVPGGSRGF. The DNA of the CDR3 is TGCAGTGCTAGAGTCCCCGGCGGGAGTAGGGGCTTC.

This clonotype was detected only a few times. V and J are TRBV7-8 and TRBJ1-5, with D unclear. CDR1 and CDR2 from the germline V gene are SGHVS and FQNEAQ. The ends were cut back, 1 base at V and 2 bases at J, with 9 bases in the middle. This CDR3 region has 15 residues. The CDR3 spells CASSLEWGRNQPQHF. The CDR3 DNA is TGTGCCAGCAGCTTAGAATGGGGTCGCAATCAGCCCCAGCATTTT.

CDR3 region: CATSDSKQGKRDEQFF. CDR3 sequence (DNA): TGTGCCACCAGTGATAGCAAACAGGGGAAACGTGATGAGCAGTTCTTC. The rearrangement links TRBV24-1 to TRBJ2-1; TRBD1 aligns across 7 bases. Trimming removed 3 bases from V and 8 bases from J; junction bases left unmatched: 12. The CDR3 length is 16 residues. The germline V gene has CDR1 KGHDR and CDR2 SFDVKD.

This clonotype was found a few times. J is TRBJ2-1 and V is TRBV6-1; TRBD2 aligns across 9 bases. Germline lookup yields CDR1 MNHNS and CDR2 SASEGT. V trimming: 2 bases; J trimming: 8 bases; junction bases outside the gene matches: 10. This CDR3 is built from 16 residues. Here the CDR3 DNA reads TGTGCCAGCAGTGAAAGGGCGGGAGGGCCCTTCGATGAGCAGTTCTTC. Translation gives CASSERAGGPFDEQFF.

This clonotype was counted a few times. The chain couples TRBV7-3 to TRBJ2-3, with D unresolved. Trimming removed 5 bases from V and 0 bases from J, with 9 bases in between. The germline gives CDR1 SGHTA, CDR2 FQGTGA. The CDR3 consists of 14 residues. The DNA of the CDR3 is TGTGCCAGCAGCCCCGGACGGAGCACAGATACGCAGTATTTT. This codes for CASSPGRSTDTQYF. Full variable domain (rest looked up from reference TRBV7-3 and TRBJ2-3): GAGVSQTPSNKVTEKGKYVELRCDPISGHTALYWYRQSLGQGPEFLIYFQGTGAADDSGLPNDRFFAVRPEGSVSTLKIQRTERGDSAVYLCASSPGRSTDTQYFGPGTRLTVL.

This clonotype occurred many times. The J gene is TRBJ2-1, the V gene TRBV7-7, with TRBD1 as a possible D gene (8 bases). The CDR3 spans 14 residues. V lost 4 bases to trimming and J lost 7 bases, with 14 bases between them. In germline, CDR1 is SSHAT, CDR2 FNYEAQ (reference sequence). This CDR3 is CASSSDRGGNEQFF. DNA of the CDR3: TGTGCCAGCAGCTCTGACAGGGGAGGGAATGAGCAGTTCTTC.

V gene TRBV20-1 combines with J gene TRBJ2-2, with D possibly TRBD2 on 6 matching bases. V was clipped by 3 bases and J by 4 bases, with 15 bases between them. CDR3 size: 15 residues. CDR1 and CDR2 (germline): DFQATT, SNEGSKA (reference sequence). The CDR3 bases are TGCAGTGCTAGTGTGGGACTTGTGGCCACCGGGGAGCTGTTTTTT. Encoded protein: CSASVGLVATGELFF.

This clonotype showed up many times. This chain connects TRBV7-6 to TRBJ2-1; 7 nucleotides match TRBD1. Germline V gene sequence: CDR1 SGHVS, CDR2 FNYEAQ. The trim removed 5 bases at V and 8 bases at J, leaving 9 bases unmatched. The CDR3 runs to 14 residues. The CDR3 DNA reads TGTGCCAGCAGCGTCGAACCGACAGGGTATGAGCAGTTCTTC. Translation: CASSVEPTGYEQFF.

This clonotype was detected only a few times. The chain recombines TRBV2 with TRBJ1-2, with 10 bases identical to TRBD1. The junction had 5 bases not matched to a gene; V was cut back by 8 bases and J by 8 bases. The CDR3 runs to 12 residues. CDR1 is SNHLY and CDR2 is FYNNEI in the germline V gene. CDR3: CASRGTGEGYTF. The DNA of the CDR3 is TGTGCCAGCCGCGGGACAGGGGAAGGCTACACCTTC.

This clonotype was seen only a few times. This chain uses TRBV5-1 with TRBJ2-7, with D unresolved. Per germline, CDR1 SGHRS and CDR2 YFSETQ. The CDR3 runs 13 residues. With 1 base removed from V and 4 bases from J, the gap between germline ends came to 9 bases. CDR3 amino acids: CASSLSDGYEQYF. The CDR3 nucleotides read TGCGCCAGCAGCTTGTCGGACGGATACGAGCAGTACTTC.

This clonotype turned up a few times. The chain is built from TRBV19 and TRBJ2-3; D ambiguous. The length of the CDR3 is 12 residues. Germline loops: CDR1 LNHDA, CDR2 SQIVND (reference sequence). V was trimmed by 5 bases and J by 6 bases, leaving 9 bases between them. CDR3 DNA: TGTGCCAGTAGTCCCCGAGGCGATACGCAGTATTTT. Its protein product is CASSPRGDTQYF.

Notes on this clonotype: This may be a read error: a much more frequent sequence differs by one nucleotide. V gene TRBV29-1 combines with J gene TRBJ2-3; 9 bases map to TRBD2. The CDR3 covers 15 residues. From germline, CDR1 is SQVTM and CDR2 ANQGSEA. The CDR3 sequence is CSVEGYLAGRDTLYF. The CDR3 region has the DNA TGCAGCGTTGAAGGGTACCTAGCGGGACGGGATACGCTGTATTTT.

This clonotype was recorded at least ten times. This rearrangement joins TRBV7-9 to TRBJ2-7; TRBD2 aligns across 10 bases. The V segment lost 3 bases and the J segment 9 bases; nucleotides outside the gene matches: 5. CDR1 is SEHNR and CDR2 is FQNEAQ in the germline V gene (reference sequence). This CDR3 comprises 13 residues. The CDR3 region is CASSFTSGEGQYF. The DNA for the CDR3 is TGTGCCAGCAGCTTTACTAGCGGGGAAGGGCAGTACTTC. Combining the CDR3 with reference TRBV7-9 and TRBJ2-7 gives the whole variable domain DTGVSQNPRHKITKRGQNVTFRCDPISEHNRLYWYRQTLGQGPEFLTYFQNEAQLEKSRLLSDRFSAERPKGSFSTLEIQRTEQGDSAMYLCASSFTSGEGQYFGPGTRLTVT.

This clonotype was observed many times. The chain joins TRBV20-1 to TRBJ2-7; D is uncertain. The V end lost 4 bases, the J end lost 3 bases, and 4 bases lay between the germline ends. The CDR3 runs 10 residues. From germline, CDR1 is DFQATT and CDR2 SNEGSKA (reference sequence). As DNA, the CDR3 is TGCAGTGCTATGAGCTACGAGCAGTACTTC. Amino acids: CSAMSYEQYF.

This clonotype has only a few counts. The rearrangement joins TRBV28 to TRBJ2-2; 8 nucleotides align to TRBD2. Germline CDR1 and CDR2: MDHEN and SYDVKM. With V trimmed by 6 bases and J by 1 base, 1 base remained unmatched. The CDR3 is made up of 14 amino acids. The CDR3 DNA is TGTGCCAGCAGACTAGCGGAGAACACCGGGGAGCTGTTTTTT. It codes for CASRLAENTGELFF.

This chain links TRBV20-1 with TRBJ2-3, with 9 bases that match TRBD2. The length of the CDR3 is 14 residues. Trimming took 0 bases from V and 6 from J; bases not matched to a gene: 4. Germline assignment: CDR1 DFQATT and CDR2 SNEGSKA (reference sequence). CDR3 coding DNA: TGCAGTGCTAGAGACCCTAGCGGGACGGATACGCAGTATTTT. Protein product: CSARDPSGTDTQYF.

V is TRBV20-1 and J is TRBJ2-7; a possible D gene is TRBD1 (5 bases). With 7 bases removed from V and 2 bases from J, the gap between germline ends came to 15 bases. CDR3 length: 13 amino acids. Germline CDR1 reads DFQATT; CDR2 reads SNEGSKA (reference sequence). This chain's CDR3 is CSGATGTPYEQYF. In DNA, the CDR3 is TGCAGTGGTGCTACAGGTACCCCCTACGAGCAGTACTTC.

In this sample, this clonotype turned up many times. The chain employs TRBV7-9 and TRBJ2-7; possible D gene TRBD1, 6 bases. The CDR3 length is 15 residues. The ends were cut back, 3 bases at V and 2 bases at J, with 14 bases in the middle. Germline V gene data show CDR1 as SEHNR and CDR2 as FQNEAQ (reference sequence). CDR3 sequence: CASSFSPGAAYEQYF. Written as DNA, the CDR3 is TGTGCCAGCAGCTTCTCTCCAGGGGCAGCCTACGAGCAGTACTTC. The complete variable domain, with remaining parts taken from reference TRBV7-9 and TRBJ2-7, reads DTGVSQNPRHKITKRGQNVTFRCDPISEHNRLYWYRQTLGQGPEFLTYFQNEAQLEKSRLLSDRFSAERPKGSFSTLEIQRTEQGDSAMYLCASSFSPGAAYEQYFGPGTRLTVT.

The chain recombines TRBV7-3 with TRBJ2-1; D perhaps matches TRBD2 (6 bases). The CDR3 totals 13 residues. Germline V gives CDR1 SGHTA, CDR2 FQGTGA. Trimming took off 2 bases at V and 10 bases at J, with 12 bases between the two ends. The CDR3 sequence: CASSLPSRGEQFF. The CDR3 DNA is TGTGCCAGCAGCTTACCCTCCCGGGGGGAGCAGTTCTTC.

There are many counts of this clonotype. The genes are TRBV5-4 and TRBJ2-7; a weak D match, TRBD2 (6 bases). V was pared by 0 bases and J by 2 bases, with 12 bases between. Germline lookup yields CDR1 SGHNT and CDR2 YYREEE (reference sequence). This CDR3 spans 15 amino acids. The CDR3 reads CASSLGGGITYEQYF. The CDR3 DNA sequence: TGTGCCAGCAGCTTGGGCGGCGGGATCACCTACGAGCAGTACTTC.

This clonotype was seen repeatedly, ten times or more. The rearrangement uses TRBV6-2 or TRBV6-3 and TRBJ1-5, with a weak D call TRBD1 (5 bases). V was trimmed by 4 bases and J by 5 bases, leaving 12 bases between them. The CDR3 sequence is 14 residues long. The V gene's germline CDR1 is MNHEY and CDR2 SVGEGT. CDR3 bases: TGTGCCAGCAGTTCGCCAGGGAACCATCAGCCCCAGCATTTT. Its protein product is CASSSPGNHQPQHF.

In the case of this clonotype: A much larger clone lies a single base off, so this may be a read error. The genes are TRBV28 and TRBJ2-7; possible D gene TRBD2, 6 bases. Germline V gene lookup returns CDR1 MDHEN and CDR2 SYDVKM. This CDR3 has 14 residues. The CDR3 loop reads CASSSTIEDYGQYF. The CDR3, as DNA: TGTGCCAGCAGTTCGACTATAGAGGACTACGGGCAGTACTTC. Based on the CDR3 plus reference TRBV28 and TRBJ2-7, the full variable domain is DVKVTQSSRYLVKRTGEKVFLECVQDMDHENMFWYRQDPGLGLRLIYFSYDVKMKEKGDIPEGYSVSREKKERFSLILESASTNQTSMYLCASSSTIEDYGQYFGPGTRLTVT.

This clonotype was seen a few times. CDR3 sequence: CSARGGPQETQYF. The CDR3 DNA reads TGCAGTGCCAGGGGAGGGCCCCAAGAGACCCAGTACTTC. The V gene is TRBV20-1, the J gene TRBJ2-5, with D possibly matching TRBD2 (7 bases). Germline lookup yields CDR1 DFQATT and CDR2 SNEGSKA (reference sequence). Trimming removed 6 bases at V and 1 base at J, with 12 bases between. CDR3 length: 13 residues.

A few counts support this clonotype. The CDR3 here is CASSQDSPSYNEQFF. CDR3 bases: TGTGCCAGCAGCCAGGACTCCCCCTCCTACAATGAGCAGTTCTTC. This chain links TRBV5-4 with TRBJ2-1; the D gene is possibly TRBD2 (5 bases). This CDR3 is built from 15 residues. The germline V gene encodes CDR1 SGHNT and CDR2 YYREEE (reference sequence). The germline V and J ends were trimmed by 4 bases and 0 bases, with 11 bases remaining between them. Using reference TRBV5-4 and TRBJ2-1 for the parts outside the CDR3, the full variable domain is ETGVTQSPTHLIKTRGQQVTLRCSSQSGHNTVSWYQQALGQGPQFIFQYYREEENGRGNFPPRFSGLQFPNYSSELNVNALELDDSALYLCASSQDSPSYNEQFFGPGTRLTVL.

This clonotype appeared many times. The chain joins TRBV20-1 to TRBJ1-2; 8 bases agree with TRBD1. Losses at the gene ends were 0 bases for V and 4 bases for J; bases not matched to a gene: 16. The germline gives CDR1 DFQATT, CDR2 SNEGSKA (reference sequence). The CDR3 runs to 18 residues. CDR3 coding DNA: TGCAGTGCTAGAGATTTTTCCGCGGACAGGGAGAGGAGCTATGGCTACACCTTC. Encoded protein: CSARDFSADRERSYGYTF.

The rearrangement uses TRBV29-1 and TRBJ2-6; D not certain. Trimming left V 4 bases short and J 2 bases short, with 6 bases between. The CDR3 has 13 residues. Germline V gives CDR1 SQVTM, CDR2 ANQGSEA. Here the CDR3 reads CSVVGTGANVLTF. The CDR3 nucleotides read TGCAGCGTTGTAGGGACTGGGGCCAACGTCCTGACTTTC.

The chain has TRBV7-2 and TRBJ2-7; D gene ambiguous. V lost 4 bases and J 5 bases, leaving 9 bases between the germline ends. The CDR3 spans 12 residues. The germline V gene has CDR1 SGHTA and CDR2 FQGNSA. The CDR3 loop reads CASSSVYNEQYF. In nucleotides, the CDR3 is TGTGCCAGCAGCTCCGTCTATAACGAGCAGTACTTC.

This clonotype is labeled as medium-sized. CDR3 loop: CASSLQIYNSPLHF. CDR3 sequence (DNA): TGTGCCAGCAGTTTACAAATCTATAATTCACCCCTCCACTTT. The chain is built from TRBV28 and TRBJ1-6; D unclear. In germline, CDR1 is MDHEN, CDR2 SYDVKM. The CDR3 is 14 residues long. V lost 2 bases to trimming and J lost 3 bases, with 5 bases between them.